The following is a T cell receptor (beta chain) sequence with its context. Its antigen is unknown. This CDR3 region has 14 residues. V dropped 3 bases and J dropped 0 bases, with 9 bases sitting between them. Germline V CDR1 and CDR2: GTSNPN, SVGIG (reference sequence). The data were obtained in a study of T cell responses to AZD1222 COVID-19 vaccine. Study details: Pooled samples include second doses given at about 4 or 12 weeks. Whole-study findings and limits: Recipients of AZD1222 seropositive at baseline numbered only 6 or 7. Females made up more of the donors, who were largely white British, and clonal diversity may have come out too low. Targeting of unmutated variant regions was reportedly seen in nearly half of spike-specific TCRs.

TCRdb's copy holds only in-frame clones and misses some; the assay was immunoSEQ multiplex PCR. The top ten hold more than 20% of the sample, which has approximately 88,000 clones, 70% to 80% seen once. The gene calls are TRBV30 and TRBJ1-3, with no clear D. The sample here was peripheral blood, taken on day 0 of AZD1222 vaccination. This clonotype was obtained from an adult in good health. Here the CDR3 DNA reads TGTGCCTGGAGAAACAGATACTCTGGAAACACCATATATTTT. Translated, it gives CAWRNRYSGNTIYF.